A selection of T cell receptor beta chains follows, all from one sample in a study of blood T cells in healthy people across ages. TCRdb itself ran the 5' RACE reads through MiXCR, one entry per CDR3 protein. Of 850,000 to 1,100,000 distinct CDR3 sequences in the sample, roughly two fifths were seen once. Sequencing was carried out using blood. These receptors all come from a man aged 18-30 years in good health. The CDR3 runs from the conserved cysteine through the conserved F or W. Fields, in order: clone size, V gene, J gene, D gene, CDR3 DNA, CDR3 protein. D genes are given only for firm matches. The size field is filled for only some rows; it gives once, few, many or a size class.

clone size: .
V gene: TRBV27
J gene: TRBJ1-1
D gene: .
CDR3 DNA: TGTGCCAGCAGTGTAGAGGGGAGGTCGACAGCTTTCTTT
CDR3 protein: CASSVEGRSTAFF

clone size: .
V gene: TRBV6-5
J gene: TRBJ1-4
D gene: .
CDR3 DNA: TGTGCCAGCAGTGTACAGGGCGGGAATGAAAAACTGTTTTTT
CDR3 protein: CASSVQGGNEKLFF

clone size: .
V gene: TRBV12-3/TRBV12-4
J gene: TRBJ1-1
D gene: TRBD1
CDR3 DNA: TGTGCCAGCAGTGACAGGGGATCCCCGAACACTGAAGCTTTCTTT
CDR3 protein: CASSDRGSPNTEAFF

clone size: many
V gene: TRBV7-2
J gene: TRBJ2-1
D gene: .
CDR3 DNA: TGTGCCAGCAGCTCCTCTTATGAGCAGTTCTTC
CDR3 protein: CASSSSYEQFF

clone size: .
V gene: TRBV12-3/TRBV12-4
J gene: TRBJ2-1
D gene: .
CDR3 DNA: TGTGCCAGCACCCGGAACAATGAGCAGTTCTTC
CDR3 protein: CASTRNNEQFF

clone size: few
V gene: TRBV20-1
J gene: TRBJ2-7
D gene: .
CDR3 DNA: TGCAGTGCAAAAATCCCAGGGCTGACCTACGAGCAGTACTTC
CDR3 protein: CSAKIPGLTYEQYF

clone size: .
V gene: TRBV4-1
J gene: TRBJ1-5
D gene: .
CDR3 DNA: TGCGCCAGCAGCCCCCCGGGGGAGAATCAGCCCCAGCATTTT
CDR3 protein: CASSPPGENQPQHF

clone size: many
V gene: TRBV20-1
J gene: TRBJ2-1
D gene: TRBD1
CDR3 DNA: TGCAGTGGTAGGACAGGGGACAATGAGCAGTTCTTC
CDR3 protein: CSGRTGDNEQFF

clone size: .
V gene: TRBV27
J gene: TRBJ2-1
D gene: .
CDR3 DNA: TGTGCCAGCAGGGCGGGGAGTGAGCAGTTCTTC
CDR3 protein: CASRAGSEQFF

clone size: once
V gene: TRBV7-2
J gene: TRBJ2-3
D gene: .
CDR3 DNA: TGTGCCAGCAGCGTACGGGATCTGGATACGCAGTATTTT
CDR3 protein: CASSVRDLDTQYF

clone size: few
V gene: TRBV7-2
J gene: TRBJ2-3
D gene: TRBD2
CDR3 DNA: TGTGCCAGCAGCTTAGGACTAGCGGGGGGAGGGGATACGCAGTATTTT
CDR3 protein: CASSLGLAGGGDTQYF

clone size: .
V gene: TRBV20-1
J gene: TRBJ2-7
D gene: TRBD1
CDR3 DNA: TGCAGTGCTAGGCGACAGGGGGCGCAGGAGCAGTACTTC
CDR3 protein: CSARRQGAQEQYF

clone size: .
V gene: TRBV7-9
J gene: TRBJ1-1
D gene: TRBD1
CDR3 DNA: TGTGCCAGCAGCCTGAGTTGGGACAGCTGGCAAGCTTTCTTT
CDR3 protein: CASSLSWDSWQAFF

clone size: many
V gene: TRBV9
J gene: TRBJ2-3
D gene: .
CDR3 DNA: TGTGCCAGCAGCGTAGATACAGATACGCAGTATTTT
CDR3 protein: CASSVDTDTQYF

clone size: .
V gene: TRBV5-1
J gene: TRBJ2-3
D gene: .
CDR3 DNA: TGCGCCAGCAGCTTTTTCCTGGGGGAAGCAGATACGCAGTATTTT
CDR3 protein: CASSFFLGEADTQYF

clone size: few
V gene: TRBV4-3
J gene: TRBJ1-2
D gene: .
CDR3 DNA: TGCGCCAGCAGCCAAGGACAGTTTTCTGGCTACACCTTC
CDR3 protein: CASSQGQFSGYTF

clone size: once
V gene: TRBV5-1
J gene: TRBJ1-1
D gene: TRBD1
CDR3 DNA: TGCGCCAGCAGCTTGAAACAGGGGGACGGCACTGAAGCTTTCTTT
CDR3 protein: CASSLKQGDGTEAFF

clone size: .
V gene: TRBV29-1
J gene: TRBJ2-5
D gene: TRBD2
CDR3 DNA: TGCAGCGTGCGCAGACTAGCGGGGGACCAAGAGACCCAGTACTTC
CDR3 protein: CSVRRLAGDQETQYF

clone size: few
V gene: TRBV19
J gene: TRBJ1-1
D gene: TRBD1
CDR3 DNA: TGTGCCAGTACCCCGGGACAGTGGACTGAAGCTTTCTTT
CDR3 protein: CASTPGQWTEAFF

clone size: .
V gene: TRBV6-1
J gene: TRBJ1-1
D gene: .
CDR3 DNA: TGTGCCAGCAGTGAATACACAAATACGAACACTGAAGCTTTCTTT
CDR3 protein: CASSEYTNTNTEAFF

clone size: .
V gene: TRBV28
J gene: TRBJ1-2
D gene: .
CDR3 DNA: TGTGCCAGCAGTGCCCCCTCTGGGGGAAACTATGGCTACACCTTC
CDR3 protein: CASSAPSGGNYGYTF

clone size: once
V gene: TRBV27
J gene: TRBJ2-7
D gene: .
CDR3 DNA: TGTGCCAGCAGACCGTGGGACTCCTACAATGAGCAGTACTTC
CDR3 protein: CASRPWDSYNEQYF

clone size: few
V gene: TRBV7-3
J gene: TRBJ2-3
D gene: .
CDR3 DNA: TGTGCCAGCAGCAAAACGGCATCAGATACGCAGTATTTT
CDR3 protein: CASSKTASDTQYF

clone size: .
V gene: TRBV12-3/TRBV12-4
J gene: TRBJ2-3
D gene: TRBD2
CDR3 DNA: TGTGCCAGCAGTCGCTCCGGGACTAGCTCTAGCACAGATATGCAGTATTTT
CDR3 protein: CASSRSGTSSSTDMQYF

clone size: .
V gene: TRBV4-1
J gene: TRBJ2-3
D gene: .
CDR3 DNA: TGCGCCAGCAGTGTCCCGCGGAATACGCAGTATTTT
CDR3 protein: CASSVPRNTQYF

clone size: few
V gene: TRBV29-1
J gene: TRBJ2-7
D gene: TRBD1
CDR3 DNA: TGCAGCGTTGAAGCCAAAGGACAGGAGGCCCCCTACGAGCAGTACTTC
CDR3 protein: CSVEAKGQEAPYEQYF

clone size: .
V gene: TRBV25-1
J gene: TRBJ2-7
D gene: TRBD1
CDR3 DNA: TGTGCCAGCAGTGAAGCCCAAGGACAGGGCTACGAGCAGTACTTC
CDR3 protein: CASSEAQGQGYEQYF

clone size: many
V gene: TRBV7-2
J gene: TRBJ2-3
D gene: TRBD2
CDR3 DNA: TGTGCCAGCAGCTCTAGCGGGGGATACACAGATACGCAGTATTTT
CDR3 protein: CASSSSGGYTDTQYF

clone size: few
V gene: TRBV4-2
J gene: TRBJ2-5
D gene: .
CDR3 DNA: TGTGCCAGCAGCTCCGCGGGGTTCCAAGAGACCCAGTACTTC
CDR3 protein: CASSSAGFQETQYF

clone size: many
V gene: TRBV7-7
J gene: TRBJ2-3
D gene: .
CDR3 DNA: TGTGCCAGCAGCCCCGAGTCATTCAGGGGCGCTTCAGATACGCAGTATTTT
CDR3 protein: CASSPESFRGASDTQYF

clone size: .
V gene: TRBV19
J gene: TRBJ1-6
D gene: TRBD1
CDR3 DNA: TGTGCCAGTAGTGACAGGGACCGCTCCTATAATTCACCCCTCCACTTT
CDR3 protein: CASSDRDRSYNSPLHF

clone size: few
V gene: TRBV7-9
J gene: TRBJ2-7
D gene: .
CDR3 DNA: TGTGCCAGCAGCGCCTCGACCGTCTACGAGCAGTACTTC
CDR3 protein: CASSASTVYEQYF

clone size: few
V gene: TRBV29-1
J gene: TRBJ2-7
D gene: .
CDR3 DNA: TGCAGCGTAGCCGCCGAGAGGGCGGCCTCCGAGCAGTACTTC
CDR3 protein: CSVAAERAASEQYF

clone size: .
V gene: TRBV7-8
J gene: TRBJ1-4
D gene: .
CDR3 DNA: TGTGCCACCCAAAGAAGGGAGTATGAAAAACTGTTTTTT
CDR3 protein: CATQRREYEKLFF

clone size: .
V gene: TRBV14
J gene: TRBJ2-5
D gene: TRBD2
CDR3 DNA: TGTGCCAGCAGCCAAACCGGGACTAGGGGAGAGACCCAGTACTTC
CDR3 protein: CASSQTGTRGETQYF

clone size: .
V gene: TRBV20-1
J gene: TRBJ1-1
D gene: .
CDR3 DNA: TGCAGTGCCCCGGGACAAAGGGTGAGTGGGACTGAAGCTTTCTTT
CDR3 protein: CSAPGQRVSGTEAFF

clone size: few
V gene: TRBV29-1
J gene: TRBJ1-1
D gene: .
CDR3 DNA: TGCAGCGTTGAGGGGGTTAACACTGAAGCTTTCTTT
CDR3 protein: CSVEGVNTEAFF